Below, one T cell receptor beta chain is given with its context. This sample was included in a study of blood T cell repertoires in COVID-19. Study summary: Whether acute or convalescent, the COVID-19 samples came from the United States, Italy and Spain. The analysed material was cDNA or gDNA that came from T cells, B-cell-depleted T cells, or PBMCs.

This CDR3 is built from 16 residues. The V gene lost 11 bases and the J gene lost 0 bases, with 20 bases spanning the gap. Looked up from germline, CDR1 is MNHNY and CDR2 is SVGAGI (reference sequence). Under the authors' procedure: Amplified reference gene primers provided the basis for estimating nucleated cell counts. Produced via immunoSEQ multiplex PCR; TCRdb's table is partial and in-frame only. D and trimming were read from the DNA, whereas the V and J calls and clone size are those reported in that table. The sample contains roughly 250,000 clones, 75% to 85% of which appear only once. Material: peripheral blood. The chain has TRBV6-6 and TRBJ1-5; maybe TRBD1 (6 bases). This TCR derives from a human donor in a cohort sampled during active COVID-19. CDR3 bases: TGTGCCGCGGCGGCGGACAGACAGTATAGCAATCAGCCCCAGCATTTT. Its protein product is CAAAADRQYSNQPQHF.